This is a list of T cell receptor beta chains from one sample in a study of beta chain features in type 1 diabetes. Clones were sequenced by immunoSEQ multiplex PCR, and TCRdb holds only the in-frame ones, with some missing. The sample records hundreds of thousands of clones, 15% to 18% being singletons. The sequenced material came from naive CD4+ T cells from blood. The source is a man in his late teens or twenties in good health. Both conserved end residues are part of each CDR3. Each record gives: clone size, V gene, J gene, D gene, CDR3 DNA, CDR3 protein. A D gene is named only where the DNA matches it firmly. Expanded clones are given a class, and other clones once, few, many or no size at all.

>NA|TRBV29-1|TRBJ1-5|NA
TGCAGCGTTGGTAATTTGGGTAATCAGCCCCAGCATTTT
CSVGNLGNQPQHF
>NA|TRBV20-1|TRBJ1-1|NA
TGCAGTGCTAGGAGGGGTAGTGAAGCTTTCTTT
CSARRGSEAFF
>NA|TRBV5-6|TRBJ1-1|NA
TGTGCCAGCAGTAACAAGAACACTGAAGCTTTCTTT
CASSNKNTEAFF
>few|TRBV5-1|TRBJ2-7|TRBD1
TGCGCCAGCAGCGACGTTCGTAGGGGGCAGGGCGAGCAGTACTTC
CASSDVRRGQGEQYF
>few|TRBV5-1|TRBJ2-7|NA
TGCGCCAGCAATCGAGACGCGAACTACGAGCAGTACTTC
CASNRDANYEQYF
>NA|TRBV4-3|TRBJ2-7|NA
TGCGCCAGCAGCCAAGATCTGTGCGAGCAGTACTTC
CASSQDLCEQYF
>few|TRBV14|TRBJ2-4|TRBD1
TGTGCCAGCAGCCTTACCAGAGAACGGGACAGAAAAAACATTCAGTACTTC
CASSLTRERDRKNIQYF
>NA|TRBV10-3|TRBJ2-3|TRBD1
TGTGCCATCAGTTGGCCCGGGACAGGGGAGACAGATACGCAGTATTTT
CAISWPGTGETDTQYF
>few|TRBV7-2|TRBJ2-1|NA
TGTGCCAGCAGCACTGGATTACTGAGCTCCTACAATGAGCAGTTCTTC
CASSTGLLSSYNEQFF
>once|TRBV5-6|TRBJ1-4|NA
TGTGCCAGCAGCTTGGCCCCCACAGGGATGGATGAAAAACTGTTTTTT
CASSLAPTGMDEKLFF
>NA|TRBV11-3|TRBJ2-7|NA
TGTGCCAGCAGCTTCCGACCTGAACCGTGGGCTAGTTCTCCCTACGAGCAGTACTTC
CASSFRPEPWASSPYEQYF
>NA|TRBV25-1|TRBJ2-1|NA
TGTGCCAGCAGTGCCATGGGAACGCGAGATGAGCAGTTCTTC
CASSAMGTRDEQFF
>NA|TRBV10-3|TRBJ1-1|NA
TGTGCCATCAGTGAGTCAGGGTATGGGGGCACTGAAGCTTTCTTT
CAISESGYGGTEAFF
>NA|TRBV7-2|TRBJ2-7|NA
TGTGCCAGCAGCTTAGGAGTCACCTCCTACGAGCAGTACTTC
CASSLGVTSYEQYF
>few|TRBV11-3|TRBJ2-5|NA
TGTGCCAGCAGCTCCCCCGGAGGGGGGGAGACCCAGTACTTC
CASSSPGGGETQYF
>few|TRBV5-4|TRBJ1-2|NA
TGTGCCAGCAGCGAATCAGGGGCTGGCTACACCTTC
CASSESGAGYTF
>few|TRBV5-4|TRBJ2-6|NA
TGTGCCAGCAGTCGCCGCCCCAGGGGCAGGAGCTCTGGGGCCAACGTCCTGACTTTC
CASSRRPRGRSSGANVLTF
>NA|TRBV5-1|TRBJ1-5|NA
TGCGCCAGCAGCTCCGGGGGGCAGAGCAATCAGCCCCAGCATTTT
CASSSGGQSNQPQHF
>NA|TRBV7-2|TRBJ1-1|NA
TGTGCCAGCAGCTTAAATCGAGTTACTGAAGGGACTGAAGCTTTCTTT
CASSLNRVTEGTEAFF
>NA|TRBV7-3|TRBJ1-1|NA
TGTGCCAGCAGCTCCCTGGTGAACACTGAAGCTTTCTTT
CASSSLVNTEAFF
>NA|TRBV4-2|TRBJ2-5|NA
TGTGCCAGCAGCCAAGGGCTAGCCCTCCGGGAGACCCAGTACTTC
CASSQGLALRETQYF
>NA|TRBV28|TRBJ2-3|TRBD2
TGTGCCAGCAGTCCTAGCTTTGCGGGGGGCACAGATACGCAGTATTTT
CASSPSFAGGTDTQYF
>few|TRBV9|TRBJ1-1|TRBD1
TGTGCCAGCAGCGCCCAGACAGGGGGGAACACTGAAGCTTTCTTT
CASSAQTGGNTEAFF
>few|TRBV5-1|TRBJ1-5|TRBD1
TGCGCCACCCTGAGGACAGGGCATGATCAGCCCCAGCATTTT
CATLRTGHDQPQHF
>few|TRBV4-2|TRBJ1-1|TRBD1
TGTGCCAGCAGCCGAGGGACAGGGGGGACGGTGAACACTGAAGCTTTCTTT
CASSRGTGGTVNTEAFF
>NA|TRBV7-9|TRBJ2-7|TRBD1
TGTGCCAGCAGTTGGGACAGGGGGGCCTACGAGCAGTACTTC
CASSWDRGAYEQYF
>NA|TRBV18|TRBJ1-5|TRBD1
TGTGCCAGCTCACCTCCCCGGGACAGGAGCAATCAGCCCCAGCATTTT
CASSPPRDRSNQPQHF
>few|TRBV7-9|TRBJ1-5|TRBD1
TGTGCCAGCAGGGGGACAGGGGGCAATCAGCCCCAGCATTTT
CASRGTGGNQPQHF
>few|TRBV7-3|TRBJ2-2|TRBD1
TGTGCCAGCAGCCTTGGACAGGGGAACACCGGGGAGCTGTTTTTT
CASSLGQGNTGELFF
>NA|TRBV6-5|TRBJ2-2|TRBD1
TGTGCCAGCAGGTCAAGACAGGGAAACACCGGGGAGCTGTTTTTT
CASRSRQGNTGELFF
>few|TRBV25-1|TRBJ2-7|NA
TGTGCCAGCAGTGACGCAGGGTCCTATACTGTGGGGCAGTACTTC
CASSDAGSYTVGQYF
>NA|TRBV9|TRBJ2-1|TRBD1
TGTGCCAGCAGCGTAGGGGGACAGGGGGCGAATGAGCAGTTCTTC
CASSVGGQGANEQFF
>NA|TRBV15|TRBJ1-2|TRBD1
TGTGCCACCAGCAGAGAGGCAGGGGGCAACACCTTC
CATSREAGGNTF
>NA|TRBV6-5|TRBJ1-1|NA
TGTGCCAGCAGTTATGGATTGGCCGCGAACACTGAAGCTTTCTTT
CASSYGLAANTEAFF
>NA|TRBV15|TRBJ2-5|NA
TGTGCCACCAGCGGAACGGGACTCCAAGAGACCCAGTACTTC
CATSGTGLQETQYF
>few|TRBV5-1|TRBJ2-3|NA
TGCGCCAGCAGCTTGGGTGGACGGTACAGCACAGATACGCAGTATTTT
CASSLGGRYSTDTQYF
>few|TRBV25-1|TRBJ2-1|TRBD2
TGTGCCAGCAGTCTACTAGCGGGAGGTATTATCAATGAGCAGTTCTTC
CASSLLAGGIINEQFF
>NA|TRBV13|TRBJ1-1|TRBD1
TGTGCCAGCAGCTTAGTACGGACAGGGTGGAACACTGAAGCTTTCTTT
CASSLVRTGWNTEAFF
>NA|TRBV29-1|TRBJ1-5|NA
TGCAGCGTTGAAGCCGGGGGTCAGCCCCAGCATTTT
CSVEAGGQPQHF
>few|TRBV25-1|TRBJ1-5|TRBD1
TGTGCCAGCAGAGGACAGGGAACTAGCAATCAGCCCCAGCATTTT
CASRGQGTSNQPQHF
>NA|TRBV19|TRBJ1-1|NA
TGTGCCAGTAGTAGAAAGCAGGGCATGAACACTGAAGCTTTCTTT
CASSRKQGMNTEAFF
>NA|TRBV5-1|TRBJ2-3|NA
TGCGCCAGCAGCTTGATTGGGTTCCGCACAGATACGCAGTATTTT
CASSLIGFRTDTQYF
>NA|TRBV10-3|TRBJ1-5|NA
TGTGCCATCAGTGGGACAGATAGCAATCAGCCCCAGCATTTT
CAISGTDSNQPQHF
>few|TRBV5-1|TRBJ1-4|NA
TGCGCCAGCAGCTTCGCAGGGGACACTAATGAAAAACTGTTTTTT
CASSFAGDTNEKLFF
>few|TRBV4-1|TRBJ1-1|NA
TGCGCCAGCAGCCAAGAGGAGAGAGCTTTCTTT
CASSQEERAFF